This TCR beta chain was retrieved from a study of shared clonotypes between healthy human individuals (dated by TCRdb to about 2020). With regard to the full study: A few men and two women, aged 18 to 49 years, made up the cohort. For each donor, three plates each were used for CD4 naive and CD4 memory, two plates were used for CD8 naive, and one plate was used for CD8 memory. To estimate repertoire size and how much clonotype sharing occurs between individuals, the study deeply sequenced the blood TCR repertoires of five healthy adults. To increase sequencing depth and limit assay-specific biases, TCR repertoire library preparation and sequencing were carried out by different laboratories using diverse techniques. Each donor's leukapheresis produced roughly between roughly 0.94 and 9.5 billion PBMCs.

Using the deep immunoSEQ assay, TCR CDR3 regions were amplified from genomic DNA by multiplex PCR. Extracted genomic DNA from each cell subset was spread evenly across all wells of several immunoSEQ 96-well plates, with each plate serving as a replicate. For sorted subsets, around 0.2 ug of genomic DNA, equivalent to 25,000 to 35,000 T cell genomes, went into each replicate PCR. The purified libraries were quantified using a Qubit 3.0 fluorometer, sized with a Bioanalyzer 2100, and then quantified again using the KAPA Library Quantification kit. A separate single-read 150-cycle Illumina NextSeq 550 flow cell was used to sequence each immunoSEQ 96-well plate. In the paper's pipeline: Because only junctional sequences without quality scores were contained in the immunoSEQ output, filtering matching that applied to full-length reads could not be performed. Sequences were annotated with PyIR, a Python wrapper for IgBLAST v1.9, using IMGT germline references to assign V/J genes and CDR3. Reads were removed for weak V/J assignments (E-value above 1e-6), missing CDR3, stop codons, out-of-frame junctions, or ambiguous translated residues. A V3J clonotype was defined by an identical inferred V gene, J gene, and CDR3 amino acid sequence. Percentage overlap between repertoires was calculated by dividing the number of shared unique clonotypes by the size of the smaller repertoire. RTK rarefaction, the Chao1 estimator, and Recon v2.1 estimates of unobserved clonotypes were used to assess repertoire richness. OLGA was used to compute generation probabilities for all TCRbeta clonotypes that the gDNA method yielded from a few donors. TCRdb holds this immuneACCESS table with in-frame rearrangements only. Some clones are missing; in checked studies, unresolved V genes explain under half, and the rest has no known cause. V, J and clone size reflect that table, while D and trimming were determined from the DNA. In all, the sample holds some 690,000 clones, and less than 95% of those were seen once. 30% to 35% of the sample is taken by the ten largest.

Concerning this clone: There is no known antigen for this receptor. No much larger clonotype is one base removed from it; base qualities were not supplied.

Overall study results and their limits: Naive subsets generally had larger estimated clonotype richness than memory subsets. Pairwise subsampling led to the expectation that sequencing depth would affect the degree of clonotype sharing among donors. When a handful of donors were compared, the shared fraction of clonotypes was around 5% for naive CD4, over 3% for naive CD8, 2.3% for memory CD4, and under 0.5% for memory CD8. The small number of donors limited the genetic and exposure-history diversity represented. Sampling was limited to blood, and TCR repertoires in tissue likely differ from TCR repertoires in blood. Even with the large sequencing depth, rarefaction of the sorted-subset datasets indicated that sequencing was incomplete. Clonotypes shared by all four sorted-subset donors showed higher generation probabilities than non-shared clonotypes.

The CDR3 starts with the cysteine, ends with the phenylalanine, and has 14 residues. Kept here is only the CDR3 DNA, which spans 42 bases and is read in frame from base 1. CDR1 and CDR2 (LNHNV, YYDKDF) derive from the germline V gene (reference sequence). The V end loses 2 bases and the J end loses 9 bases, and a stretch of 14 bases separates them. The donors were healthy, HIV-negative adults with no recently reported acute infections or vaccinations. Every donor was a Caucasian adult residing in Nashville, Tennessee, USA. CD8 memory samples were composed of magnetically selected CD45RO+ cells combined with CCR7-negative CD45RA+ effector memory (TemRA) cells. Blood was collected by leukapheresis, and PBMCs were isolated by Ficoll-Histopaque density gradient centrifugation and then cryopreserved in liquid nitrogen vapor phase. Purity and quantity of every magnetically sorted T cell population were checked by analytical flow cytometry. From each sorted fraction, genomic DNA was isolated and quantified by UV absorbance on a Nanodrop 2000c.

The clonotype originates from a man aged 18 to 30 in good health. Some clones in this sample may be carry-over from other donors' samples. The source material was memory CD8+ T cells from PBMCs. The cell subset or site label, as the study defines it: CD45RO+ cells pooled with CCR7-negative TemRA cells. The receptor chain draws on TRBV15 and TRBJ2-1; TRBD2 is a possible D gene, resting on 5 matching bases. The nucleotide sequence reads TGTGCCACCAGCAGACTATCCGTTCGGGGTGAGCAGTTCTTC. Its translation reads: CATSRLSVRGEQFF.